Below are 12 T cell receptor beta chains sequenced from a single sample in a study of CXCR3-negative and CXCR3-positive naive CD8 T cells. General study findings and limits: The study found more hydrophobic TRB CDR3s in CXCR3-positive naive cells than in CXCR3-negative naive cells.

Their antigens remain unidentified. 5' RACE with UMI labels generated the TRB cDNA libraries. No DNA is given; TCRdb re-called the 5' RACE reads and lists each CDR3 protein once. Its table lists about 6,800 distinct CDR3 sequences. Sequencing input: naive CXCR3+ CD8+ T cells from blood. Subset here: CD45RO-CCR7+CD27+CD95- naive CD8+ T cells expressing CXCR3 (TNR3+). These receptor sequences come from a human donor in good health. Some clones in this sample may be carry-over from other donors' samples.

Considering frequency, this clonotype is medium-sized (0.01 to 0.1%). V usage is TRBV10-3 and J usage is TRBJ2-7; checking the TCRdb D call of TRBD1 is not possible without DNA. Germline V gene data show CDR1 as ENHRY and CDR2 as SYGVKD. The CDR3 runs to 17 residues. The CDR3 spells CAISVGQGSEGGYEQYF.

The CDR3 here is CSVDGGGEGTEAFF. The chain joins TRBV29-1 to TRBJ1-1; no DNA is available, so the TRBD1 call from TCRdb remains unchecked. The CDR3 totals 14 residues. CDR1 and CDR2 (germline): SQVTM, ANQGSEA.

The chain combines TRBV11-3 with TRBJ2-7; absent DNA, TCRdb's TRBD2 call cannot be checked. Per the germline V gene, CDR1 is SGHNT and CDR2 is YENEEA. The CDR3 runs 14 residues. The CDR3: CASSQPGLAYEQYF.

V gene TRBV20-1 combines with J gene TRBJ2-2; TCRdb lists TRBD1, though no DNA is available to test this call. Germline CDR1 DFQATT, CDR2 SNEGSKA (reference sequence). This CDR3 spans 15 amino acids. The CDR3 is CSAATGPLNTGELFF.

This clonotype is classed as medium-sized by frequency. The genes are TRBV3-1 and TRBJ2-5; TCRdb returns TRBD2, unconfirmable since there is no DNA. The CDR3 runs to 14 residues. Germline CDR1 and CDR2: LGHDT and YNNKEL (reference sequence). This CDR3 reads CASSLLAGKETQYF.

The chain carries TRBV3-1 and TRBJ1-5. Germline CDR1 is LGHDT and CDR2 is YNNKEL (reference sequence). The length of the CDR3 is 16 residues. CDR3 protein: CASSQEPAGSNQPQHF.

CDR3 sequence: CASSLARLGSDIQYF. The chain joins TRBV12-3 or TRBV12-4 to TRBJ2-4. The CDR3 is 15 amino acids.

By frequency, this clonotype is medium-sized. The rearrangement uses TRBV5-5 and TRBJ2-1; TCRdb proposes TRBD1, but this gene call is untestable without DNA. Germline V gene lookup returns CDR1 SGHKS and CDR2 YYEKEE (reference sequence). The CDR3 is 15 residues long. CDR3 loop: CASSLDALGYNEQFF. The entire variable domain, with the rest obtained from reference TRBV5-5 and TRBJ2-1, is as follows: DAGVTQSPTHLIKTRGQQVTLRCSPISGHKSVSWYQQVLGQGPQFIFQYYEKEERGRGNFPDRFSARQFPNYSSELNVNALLLGDSALYLCASSLDALGYNEQFFGPGTRLTVL.

The chain recombines TRBV6-5 with TRBJ2-7; absent DNA, TCRdb's TRBD1 call cannot be checked. The CDR3 has 15 residues. In germline, CDR1 is MNHEY, CDR2 SVGAGI. CDR3 protein: CASSYSTGDPYEQYF.

This clonotype is classed as medium-sized by frequency. The gene calls are TRBV7-9 and TRBJ2-2. The CDR3 is 16 residues long. CDR1 is SEHNR and CDR2 is FQNEAQ in the germline V gene (reference sequence). The CDR3 is CASSLALGGSTGELFF.

The chain has TRBV29-1 and TRBJ2-3; the D call from TCRdb, TRBD2, cannot be confirmed without DNA. The CDR3 contains 17 residues. Germline V CDR1 and CDR2: SQVTM, ANQGSEA. The CDR3 sequence: CSVSGLAGPFRTDTQYF.

The chain has TRBV11-2 and TRBJ2-5; TCRdb reports TRBD2, a call that lacks DNA to check it against. Germline CDR1 is SGHAT and CDR2 is FQNNGV. The CDR3 consists of 17 residues. This chain's CDR3 is CASSLSGLAVAQETQYF.